These 32 T cell receptor beta chains were all obtained from the same sample, sequenced in a study of blood T cell repertoires in COVID-19. The method was immunoSEQ multiplex PCR; TCRdb's version includes in-frame clones alone and lacks a portion of them. The sample yields 360,000 or so clones, roughly four fifths seen once. The sequencing sample was made of PBMCs or T cells enriched from blood (not recorded which). The source of these receptors is a woman aged 50 to 60 who had recovered from COVID-19.

The chain recombines TRBV12-3 or TRBV12-4 with TRBJ2-5; the D is unclear. There are 13 residues in the CDR3. Trimming removed 1 base from V and 5 bases from J, with 8 bases in between. In DNA, the CDR3 is TGTGCCAGCAGTTTAGTTGCGTTTGAGACCCAGTACTTC. It encodes CASSLVAFETQYF.

This clone was observed a single time. The chain combines TRBV6-5 with TRBJ2-6, with a tentative D call TRBD1 (6 bases). The CDR3 has 15 amino acids. The germline V gene has CDR1 MNHEY and CDR2 SVGAGI. The V and J ends lost 5 bases and 3 bases respectively, with 11 bases between them. In nucleotides, the CDR3 is TGTGCCAGCAGTCCTGTAGGGGGTGGGGCCAACGTCCTGACTTTC. This gives the protein CASSPVGGGANVLTF.

The rearrangement joins TRBV4-3 to TRBJ1-3; TRBD1 aligns across 7 bases. Germline CDR1 LGHNA, CDR2 YSLEER. The trim removed 2 bases at V and 16 bases at J, leaving 11 bases unmatched. There are 13 residues in the CDR3. CDR3 region: CASSQTGTVPFYF. The CDR3 DNA sequence: TGCGCCAGCAGCCAAACTGGGACAGTCCCTTTTTATTTT.

This clone appeared a single time. The V and J genes are TRBV6-2 or TRBV6-3 and TRBJ2-7, with 7 bases aligning to TRBD1. CDR1 MNHEY and CDR2 SVGEGT come from the germline V gene. This CDR3 spans 15 amino acids. V trimming: 4 bases; J trimming: 4 bases; junction bases outside the gene matches: 10. CDR3 nucleotides: TGTGCCAGCAGTTCCCGAGGCAGGGGGTTGTACGAGCAGTACTTC. Amino acids: CASSSRGRGLYEQYF.

The V call is TRBV18, the J call TRBJ2-7, with a weak D call TRBD1 (6 bases). Trimming removed 4 bases from V and 5 bases from J, with 9 bases in between. The CDR3 length is 12 residues. Germline-derived CDR1 and CDR2 are KGHSH and LQKENI. In DNA form, the CDR3 reads TGTGCCAGCTCACAACAGGGAGACGAGCAGTACTTC. This encodes CASSQQGDEQYF.

The rearrangement joins TRBV7-2 to TRBJ1-1; no firm D call. The CDR3 has 14 amino acids. CDR1 and CDR2 (germline): SGHTA, FQGNSA. V was trimmed by 5 bases and J by 6 bases, leaving 16 bases between them. The CDR3 DNA reads TGTGCCAGCAGCCTTAATCGGGGATTCCCTGAAGCTTTCTTT. Protein product: CASSLNRGFPEAFF.

The V call is TRBV6-6, the J call TRBJ2-3; D might be TRBD2 (6 bases). The CDR3 sequence is 14 residues long. Trimming took off 6 bases at V and 5 bases at J, with 15 bases between the two ends. The germline CDR1 and CDR2 sequences are MNHNY and SVGAGI (reference sequence). The DNA of the CDR3 is TGTGCCAGCAGAGGAGCACTGCGGGAAGATACGCAGTATTTT. It codes for CASRGALREDTQYF.

This chain links TRBV29-1 with TRBJ2-1, with a tentative D call TRBD1 (6 bases). Trimming pared 6 bases from V and 7 bases from J, leaving 16 bases between. The CDR3 spans 13 residues. CDR1 and CDR2 from the germline V gene are SQVTM and ANQGSEA. CDR3 amino acids: CSVGTGTQNEQFF. The DNA of the CDR3 is TGCAGCGTGGGCACAGGGACCCAGAATGAGCAGTTCTTC.

The CDR3 reads CASSPQGQGVTEAFF. The DNA for the CDR3 is TGCGCCAGCAGCCCCCAAGGACAGGGGGTCACTGAAGCTTTCTTT. The chain links TRBV5-1 to TRBJ1-1, with 10 bases matching TRBD1. The length of the CDR3 is 15 residues. CDR1 and CDR2 (germline): SGHRS, YFSETQ. J was trimmed by 4 bases and V by 4 bases; bases with no gene match: 7.

J is TRBJ1-1 and V is TRBV11-3; TRBD1 might be the D (6 bases). Germline assignment: CDR1 SGHNT and CDR2 YENEEA. The CDR3 length is 15 residues. V was shortened by 3 bases and J by 0 bases, with 11 bases between the two germline ends. This CDR3 is CASSFRTEMNTEAFF. The CDR3 DNA sequence: TGTGCCAGCAGCTTCCGGACAGAGATGAACACTGAAGCTTTCTTT.

The chain links TRBV15 to TRBJ2-2; 7 bases line up with TRBD2. The J segment lost 3 bases and the V segment lost 0 bases, leaving 7 bases of the junction unmatched. This CDR3 has 17 amino acids. CDR1 is LNHNV and CDR2 is YYDKDF in the germline V gene (reference sequence). The CDR3, as DNA: TGTGCCACCAGCAGAGATGGGAGGGCCTCGTACACCGGGGAGCTGTTTTTT. Protein: CATSRDGRASYTGELFF.

This chain uses TRBV18 with TRBJ2-1; 7 bases map to TRBD1. Trimming cost V 3 bases and J 4 bases; bases outside gene matches: 9. The CDR3 runs to 16 residues. Germline CDR1 is KGHSH and CDR2 is LQKENI. The CDR3 sequence: CASSPTGAALYNEQFF. The CDR3 bases are TGTGCCAGCTCACCTACAGGGGCAGCTTTATACAATGAGCAGTTCTTC.

The V call is TRBV9, the J call TRBJ2-3, with D tentatively TRBD2 (6 bases). V shed 3 bases and J shed 11 bases, with 13 bases lying between them. The CDR3 sequence is 12 residues long. Looked up from germline, CDR1 is SGDLS and CDR2 is YYNGEE. The CDR3 here is CASSGAGGVQYF. CDR3 in DNA: TGTGCCAGCAGCGGGGCCGGGGGAGTGCAGTATTTT.

V usage is TRBV4-3 and J usage is TRBJ2-7, with 7 bases fitting TRBD2. V gave up 0 bases and J gave up 6 bases; unmatched junction bases: 8. Germline V gene data show CDR1 as LGHNA and CDR2 as YSLEER. This CDR3 spans 15 amino acids. CDR3 amino acids: CASSQDHLASGEQYF. CDR3 coding DNA: TGCGCCAGCAGCCAAGATCACCTCGCTAGCGGCGAGCAGTACTTC.

The chain links TRBV5-1 to TRBJ2-3; tentative D call: TRBD2 (6 bases). With 0 bases removed from V and 14 bases from J, the gap between germline ends came to 16 bases. The CDR3 extends over 13 amino acids. Germline-derived CDR1 and CDR2 are SGHRS and YFSETQ. CDR3 nucleotides: TGCGCCAGCAGCTTGGGCGGGGCGGGCTCGTTGTATTTT. Its protein is CASSLGGAGSLYF.

This clone came up a few times. The chain couples TRBV18 to TRBJ1-2; 12 positions agree with TRBD1. CDR3 length: 15 residues. Losses at the gene ends were 2 bases for V and 8 bases for J; bases not matched to a gene: 6. CDR1 is KGHSH, CDR2 LQKENI, per germline. CDR3 region: CASSPGTGGAGGYTF. DNA of the CDR3: TGTGCCAGCTCACCAGGGACAGGGGGCGCCGGAGGCTACACCTTC.

The chain couples TRBV5-1 to TRBJ2-7; D remains ambiguous. Between the trimmed V and J ends, which lost 0 bases and 4 bases, there was a span of 11 bases. The CDR3 loop spans 14 amino acids. Looked up from germline, CDR1 is SGHRS and CDR2 is YFSETQ. DNA of the CDR3: TGCGCCAGCAGCTTGGACCGGGTGAAGTACGAGCAGTACTTC. Amino acid sequence: CASSLDRVKYEQYF.

A single count supports this clone. The chain couples TRBV5-1 to TRBJ1-2, with 11 bases lining up with TRBD1. The germline CDR1 and CDR2 sequences are SGHRS and YFSETQ. V lost 4 bases, J lost 3 bases, and 2 bases stayed unmatched. This CDR3 is built from 14 residues. The CDR3 sequence is CASSPGQGDYGYTF. CDR3 DNA sequence: TGCGCCAGCAGCCCGGGACAGGGGGACTATGGCTACACCTTC.

This chain uses TRBV11-2 with TRBJ1-2; D ambiguous. V was cut by 0 bases and J by 1 base, with 6 bases left in between. Germline V lookup: CDR1 SGHAT, CDR2 FQNNGV. This CDR3 spans 14 amino acids. CDR3 DNA sequence: TGTGCCAGCAGCTTAGATTTCGGTAACTATGGCTACACCTTC. Protein sequence: CASSLDFGNYGYTF.

The genes are TRBV18 and TRBJ1-6; 7 nucleotides align to TRBD1. The trim removed 9 bases at V and 1 base at J, leaving 3 bases unmatched. The germline gives CDR1 KGHSH, CDR2 LQKENI. The CDR3 extends over 14 amino acids. CDR3 sequence: CASWTGSYNSPLHF. In nucleotides, the CDR3 is TGTGCCAGTTGGACAGGTTCCTATAATTCACCCCTCCACTTT.

This chain links TRBV11-2 with TRBJ1-2; perhaps TRBD1 as D (6 bases). The CDR3 has 13 residues. Trimming took 3 bases from V and 6 from J, leaving 11 bases between them. Germline V gene sequence: CDR1 SGHAT, CDR2 FQNNGV. CDR3 DNA: TGTGCCAGCAGCTTCCGGGACAAACATGGCTACACCTTC. It is translated as CASSFRDKHGYTF.

V usage is TRBV5-1 and J usage is TRBJ2-1, with 10 bases that match TRBD2. Germline CDR1 SGHRS, CDR2 YFSETQ. With 2 bases clipped from V and 3 bases from J, the junction kept 5 bases outside the gene matches. The CDR3 consists of 16 residues. The CDR3 here is CASSLPLAGVYNEQFF. The CDR3 DNA sequence: TGCGCCAGCAGCTTACCCCTAGCGGGAGTCTACAATGAGCAGTTCTTC.

The chain links TRBV3-1 (or the pseudogene TRBV3-2) to TRBJ1-2, with a weak D call TRBD1 (6 bases). V was shortened by 7 bases and J by 5 bases, with 14 bases between the two germline ends. This CDR3 has 13 amino acids. Germline V gives CDR1 LGHDT, CDR2 YNNKEL (reference sequence). The CDR3: CASTPGRGYGYTF. CDR3 DNA: TGTGCCAGCACCCCAGGGAGGGGGTATGGCTACACCTTC.

This clone was counted once. This sequence joins TRBV3-1 (or the pseudogene TRBV3-2) and TRBJ1-1; D might be TRBD1 (5 bases). This CDR3 has 15 residues. CDR1 and CDR2 from the germline V gene are LGHDT and YNNKEL (reference sequence). V lost 1 base and J 0 bases, leaving 9 bases between the germline ends. CDR3 bases: TGTGCCAGCAGCCAAGCAGCGGGGGTGAACACTGAAGCTTTCTTT. It encodes CASSQAAGVNTEAFF.

This chain joins TRBV23-1 and TRBJ1-1; 7 nucleotides match TRBD1. TRBV23-1 qualifies as an ORF whose function is uncertain. There are 17 residues in the CDR3. J lost 0 bases, V lost 3 bases, and 10 bases had no gene match. The CDR3 protein is CASSQYRDSLMNTEAFF. For the CDR3, the DNA is TGCGCCAGCAGTCAGTACCGGGACAGCCTAATGAACACTGAAGCTTTCTTT.

The rearrangement links TRBV5-1 to TRBJ1-2; D is unresolved. With 0 bases removed from V and 0 bases from J, the gap between germline ends came to 9 bases. The germline CDR1 and CDR2 sequences are SGHRS and YFSETQ. This CDR3 has 15 residues. The CDR3 region is CASSLDTGANYGYTF. The CDR3 region has the DNA TGCGCCAGCAGCTTGGATACGGGTGCTAACTATGGCTACACCTTC.

The V gene is TRBV7-6, the J gene TRBJ2-3; 9 nucleotides agree with TRBD2. In germline, CDR1 is SGHVS, CDR2 FNYEAQ. The CDR3 runs to 17 residues. The ends lost 5 bases at V and 1 base at J; junction bases unmatched: 10. CDR3 residues: CASSRQRSGRGTDTQYF. The CDR3 DNA is TGTGCCAGCAGCAGACAACGTAGCGGGAGAGGCACAGATACGCAGTATTTT. The full variable domain, with the rest looked up from reference TRBV7-6 and TRBJ2-3, is GAGVSQSPRYKVTKRGQDVALRCDPISGHVSLYWYRQALGQGPEFLTYFNYEAQQDKSGLPNDRFSAERPEGSISTLTIQRTEQRDSAMYRCASSRQRSGRGTDTQYFGPGTRLTVL.

The chain carries TRBV6-2 or TRBV6-3 and TRBJ1-5, with a weak D call TRBD1 (6 bases). Germline V gene data show CDR1 as MNHEY and CDR2 as SVGEGT. The CDR3 sequence is 20 residues long. Between the trimmed V and J ends, which lost 6 bases and 1 base, there was a span of 28 bases. The CDR3 nucleotides are TGTGCCAGCAGCCAACACAGGGACACCGGCCGTGGAAAGAGCAATCAGCCCCAGCATTTT. Protein: CASSQHRDTGRGKSNQPQHF.

On this clone itself: Given a much more abundant clone one base away, this may be a read error. This chain connects TRBV12-3 or TRBV12-4 to TRBJ1-6; 9 positions agree with TRBD1. The ends lost 5 bases at V and 8 bases at J; junction bases unmatched: 1. CDR3 length: 13 residues. Here the CDR3 DNA reads TGTGCCAGCAGTCGGGACAGGGATTCACCCCTCCACTTT. It is translated as CASSRDRDSPLHF.

This clone was counted a few times. CDR3 sequence: CASSYQQGAAFF. Written as DNA, the CDR3 is TGTGCCAGCAGTTACCAACAGGGGGCAGCTTTCTTT. The chain recombines TRBV2 with TRBJ1-1; 9 bases map to TRBD1. The CDR3 runs 12 residues. Germline V gene lookup returns CDR1 SNHLY and CDR2 FYNNEI. Trimming at V came to 5 bases and at J to 10 bases, leaving 5 bases not matched to a gene.

The V gene is TRBV25-1, the J gene TRBJ1-2, with 7 bases identical to TRBD1. The CDR3 is 13 residues long. V lost 3 bases to trimming and J lost 7 bases; unmatched junction nucleotides: 5. Germline values: CDR1 MGHDK, CDR2 SYGVNS. CDR3 nucleotides: TGTGCCAGCAGTGAGACAGGGTTGGTTGGCTACACCTTC. Translated: CASSETGLVGYTF.

The chain couples TRBV4-2 to TRBJ2-1; D is possibly TRBD2 (6 bases). The CDR3 has 17 amino acids. CDR1 is LGHNA and CDR2 is YNFKEQ in the germline V gene. The V and J ends lost 1 base and 1 base respectively, with 14 bases between them. The CDR3 DNA is TGTGCCAGCAGCCAAGGAGGAGGGACTGTTTCCTACAATGAGCAGTTCTTC. Translation: CASSQGGGTVSYNEQFF.